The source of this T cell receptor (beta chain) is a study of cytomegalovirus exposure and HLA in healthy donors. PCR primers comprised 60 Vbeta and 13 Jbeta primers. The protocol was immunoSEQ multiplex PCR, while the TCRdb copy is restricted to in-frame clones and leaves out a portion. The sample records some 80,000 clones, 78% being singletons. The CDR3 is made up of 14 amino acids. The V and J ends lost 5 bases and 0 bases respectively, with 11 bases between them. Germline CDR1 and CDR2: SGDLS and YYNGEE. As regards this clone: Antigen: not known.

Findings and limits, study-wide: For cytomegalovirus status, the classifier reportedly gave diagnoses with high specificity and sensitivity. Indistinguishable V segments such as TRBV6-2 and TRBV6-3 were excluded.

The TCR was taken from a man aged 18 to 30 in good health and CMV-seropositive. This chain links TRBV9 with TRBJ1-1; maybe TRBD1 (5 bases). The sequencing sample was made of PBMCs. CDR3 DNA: TGTGCCAGCAGTACAGGACCGATGAACACTGAAGCTTTCTTT. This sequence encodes CASSTGPMNTEAFF.